This T cell receptor (beta chain) was sequenced for a study of T cells in Graves' hyperthyroidism and ophthalmopathy. Study-level information: Peripheral blood was drawn at first diagnosis, prior to all treatment.

Newly diagnosed hyperthyroidism patients aged 18 to 65 years had disease lasting under 2 months. The CDR3 is 16 amino acids. V lost 5 bases and J 7 bases, leaving 24 bases between the germline ends. Germline CDR1 and CDR2: MNHEY and SMNVEV (reference sequence). The CDR3 regions of TCR beta were amplified from RNA transcripts. First-round RT-PCR with HTBI primers amplified the TCR CDR3 region. TCRdb reprocessed the multiplex PCR reads via MiXCR and lists one record per CDR3 protein. The table lists around 420,000 distinct CDR3 sequences, approximately 14% of them singletons. This clonotype was found many times.

This TCR came from a woman aged 18 to 35 with Graves' hyperthyroidism. The rearrangement joins TRBV27 to TRBJ2-7; D might be TRBD1 (7 bases). The sample consisted of blood. This CDR3 reads CASSPYLITGAGEQYF. DNA of the CDR3: TGTGCCAGCAGTCCGTACCTCATAACAGGGGCGGGGGAGCAGTACTTC.